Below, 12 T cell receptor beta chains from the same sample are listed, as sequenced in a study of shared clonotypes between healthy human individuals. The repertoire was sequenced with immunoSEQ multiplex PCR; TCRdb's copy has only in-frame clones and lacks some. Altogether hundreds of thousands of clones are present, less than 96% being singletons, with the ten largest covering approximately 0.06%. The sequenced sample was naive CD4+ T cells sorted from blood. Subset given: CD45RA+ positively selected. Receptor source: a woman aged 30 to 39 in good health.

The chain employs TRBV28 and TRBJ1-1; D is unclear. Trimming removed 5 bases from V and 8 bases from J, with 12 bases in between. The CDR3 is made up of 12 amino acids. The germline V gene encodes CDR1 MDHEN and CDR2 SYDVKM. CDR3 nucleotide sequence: TGTGCCAGCAGTCCTTCCTACCCAGAAGCTTTCTTT. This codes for CASSPSYPEAFF.

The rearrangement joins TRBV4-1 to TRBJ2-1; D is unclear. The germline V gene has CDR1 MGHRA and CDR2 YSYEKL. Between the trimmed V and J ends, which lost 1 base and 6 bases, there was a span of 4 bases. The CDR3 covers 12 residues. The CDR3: CASSQGGNEQFF. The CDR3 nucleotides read TGCGCCAGCAGCCAAGGAGGCAATGAGCAGTTCTTC.

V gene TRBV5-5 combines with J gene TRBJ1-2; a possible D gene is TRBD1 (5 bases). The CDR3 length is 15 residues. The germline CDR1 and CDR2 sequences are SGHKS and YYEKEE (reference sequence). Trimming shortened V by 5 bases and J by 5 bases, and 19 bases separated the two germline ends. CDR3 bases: TGTGCCAGCAGTTCGACCTCCGAGACAGTTTATGGCTACACCTTC. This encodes CASSSTSETVYGYTF.

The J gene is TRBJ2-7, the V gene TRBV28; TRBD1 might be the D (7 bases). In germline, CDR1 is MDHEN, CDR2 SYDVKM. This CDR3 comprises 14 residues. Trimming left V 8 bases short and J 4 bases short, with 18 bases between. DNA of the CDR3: TGTGCCAGCGGACAGGACTACAAGGATTACGAGCAGTACTTC. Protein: CASGQDYKDYEQYF.

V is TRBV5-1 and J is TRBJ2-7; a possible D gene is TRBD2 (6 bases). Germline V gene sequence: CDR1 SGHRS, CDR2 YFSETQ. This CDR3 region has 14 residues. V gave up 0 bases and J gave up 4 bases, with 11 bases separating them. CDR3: CASSLVVSGYEQYF. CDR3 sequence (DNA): TGCGCCAGCAGCTTGGTGGTTAGCGGTTACGAGCAGTACTTC.

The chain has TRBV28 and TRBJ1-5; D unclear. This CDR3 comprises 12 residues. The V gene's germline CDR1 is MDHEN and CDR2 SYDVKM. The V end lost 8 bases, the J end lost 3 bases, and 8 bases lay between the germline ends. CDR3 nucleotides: TGTGCCAGCCGGGGTGCCAATCAGCCCCAGCATTTT. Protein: CASRGANQPQHF.

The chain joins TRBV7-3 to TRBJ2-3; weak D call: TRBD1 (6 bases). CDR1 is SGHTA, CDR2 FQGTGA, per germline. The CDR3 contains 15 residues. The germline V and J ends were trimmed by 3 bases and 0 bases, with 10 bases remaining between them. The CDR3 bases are TGTGCCAGCAGCTTGGACAGATCTAGCACAGATACGCAGTATTTT. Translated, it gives CASSLDRSSTDTQYF.

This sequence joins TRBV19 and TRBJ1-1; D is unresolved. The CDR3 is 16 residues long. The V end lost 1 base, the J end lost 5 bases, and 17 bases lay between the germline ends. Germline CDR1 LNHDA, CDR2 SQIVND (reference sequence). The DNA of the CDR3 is TGTGCCAGTAGTATAGGATTGGGTAAAGGGAGAACTGAAGCTTTCTTT. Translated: CASSIGLGKGRTEAFF.

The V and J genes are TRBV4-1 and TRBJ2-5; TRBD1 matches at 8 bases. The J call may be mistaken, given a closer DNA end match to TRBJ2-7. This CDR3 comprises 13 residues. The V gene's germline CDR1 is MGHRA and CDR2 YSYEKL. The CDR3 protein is CASSPRGRYEQYF. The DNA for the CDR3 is TGCGCCAGCAGCCCCAGGGGGCGGTACGAGCAGTACTTC.

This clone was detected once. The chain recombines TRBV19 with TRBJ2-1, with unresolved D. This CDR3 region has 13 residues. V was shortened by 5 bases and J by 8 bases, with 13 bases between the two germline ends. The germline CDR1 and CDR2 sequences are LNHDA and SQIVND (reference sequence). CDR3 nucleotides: TGTGCCAGTAGTCCGGCTAGAGTATATGAGCAGTTCTTC. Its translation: CASSPARVYEQFF.

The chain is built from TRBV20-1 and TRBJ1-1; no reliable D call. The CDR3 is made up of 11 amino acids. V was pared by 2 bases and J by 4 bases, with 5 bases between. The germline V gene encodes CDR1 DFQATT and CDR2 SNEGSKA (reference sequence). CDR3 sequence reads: CSARKSTEAFF. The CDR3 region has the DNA TGCAGTGCTAGAAAGAGCACTGAAGCTTTCTTT.

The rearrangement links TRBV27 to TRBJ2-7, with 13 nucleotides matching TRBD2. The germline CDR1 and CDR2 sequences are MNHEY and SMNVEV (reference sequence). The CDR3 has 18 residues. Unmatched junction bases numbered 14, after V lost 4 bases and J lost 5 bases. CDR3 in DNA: TGTGCCAGCAGTTCGACGGCCGGGACTAGCGGGACCCTTAACGAGCAGTACTTC. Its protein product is CASSSTAGTSGTLNEQYF.